Below, one T cell receptor beta chain is given with its context. Mismatch with germline at one junction end may stem from a read error. In the authors' methods: How many nucleated cells were present was estimated from reference gene primer amplification. TCRdb's table, derived via immunoSEQ multiplex PCR, lists solely in-frame clones and lacks some. V and J calls and clone size follow that table, whereas D and trimming were derived from the DNA. The sample yields 350,000 to 400,000 clones, around 87% seen once. The data were taken from a study of blood T cell repertoires in COVID-19. Study in general: From the United States, Italy and Spain came samples of acute and convalescent COVID-19. From T cells, B-cell-depleted T cells, or PBMCs came the material, which was cDNA or gDNA.

This CDR3 spans 11 amino acids. V usage is TRBV12-3 or TRBV12-4 and J usage is TRBJ2-4; D is possibly TRBD1 (6 bases). The clonotype originates from a man between 18 and 29 years old with active or convalescent COVID-19. Sequencing used peripheral blood. The CDR3 protein is CASSLGAIRYF. The CDR3 region has the DNA TGTGCCAGCAGTTTGGGGGCAATTCGGTACTTC.